This is a list of T cell receptor beta chains from one sample in a study of human T cells and chemical hapten exposure. Each CDR3 protein gets one entry after TCRdb re-called the RACE reads with MiXCR. In the table there are 50,000 or so distinct CDR3 sequences, about 4.8% of which are singletons. The specimen sequenced was whole blood. The origin of the receptors is a human donor in good health. Some clones in this sample may be carry-over from other donors' samples. The CDR3 runs from the conserved cysteine through the conserved F or W. Fields, in order: D gene, V gene, J gene, clone size, CDR3 DNA, CDR3 protein. D genes are given only for firm matches. A row's size may be missing; if present it is once, few, many or a size class.

.,TRBV9,TRBJ1-1,few,TGTGCCAGCGGTCAGGGAGGGCTGAACACTGAAGCTTTCTTT,CASGQGGLNTEAFF
TRBD1,TRBV6-5,TRBJ2-1,few,TGTGCCAGCAGGCAGGGGGTGGGGTACAATGAGCAGTTCTTC,CASRQGVGYNEQFF
.,TRBV28,TRBJ1-2,many,TGTGCCAGCAGTTTCGGAGCTTCTAACTATGGCTACACCTTC,CASSFGASNYGYTF
.,TRBV2,TRBJ1-6,many,TGTGCCAGCAAGGGGAAGTCCCCTAGTTCACCCCTCCACTTT,CASKGKSPSSPLHF
.,TRBV10-3,TRBJ1-2,.,TGTGCCATCAGTCAGGACGTCTATGGCTACACCTTC,CAISQDVYGYTF
.,TRBV20-1,TRBJ2-7,medium-sized,TGCAGTGCTATTACCCCATTCGAGTACGAGCAGTACTTC,CSAITPFEYEQYF
TRBD1,TRBV20-1,TRBJ1-6,many,TGCAGTGCTACCGCAGGACAGGAGAATTCACCCCTCCACTTT,CSATAGQENSPLHF
.,TRBV11-2,TRBJ1-1,.,TGTGCCAGCAAAAGGGGCAGGGAAGGGTACACTGAAGCTTTCTTT,CASKRGREGYTEAFF
TRBD1,TRBV20-1,TRBJ1-3,many,TGCAGTGCAAAGGGGGCCAGGGGCTCTGGAAACACCATATATTTT,CSAKGARGSGNTIYF
.,TRBV20-1,TRBJ2-1,many,TGCAGTGCTAGACCTTGGGGCCCCTACAATGAGCAGTTCTTC,CSARPWGPYNEQFF
.,TRBV18,TRBJ2-7,many,TGTGCCAGCTCACCAAAGGTGACGGCAGAATACGAGCAGTACTTC,CASSPKVTAEYEQYF
TRBD2,TRBV7-2,TRBJ2-7,many,TGTGCCAGCAGCTCGAGGCTAGCGGTTAACGATGGCCGCAGCTCCTACGAGCAGTACTTC,CASSSRLAVNDGRSSYEQYF
.,TRBV28,TRBJ2-1,few,TGTGCCAGCGCCAGGGACACCCCTGAGGGTGAGCAGTTCTTC,CASARDTPEGEQFF
.,TRBV10-2,TRBJ2-7,many,TGCGCCAGCAGGGAACCCATCTTCTACGAGCAGTACTTC,CASREPIFYEQYF
.,TRBV7-6,TRBJ2-7,many,TGTGCCAGCAGCTTTTTGCCGGGGTTAAACTACGAGCAGTACTTC,CASSFLPGLNYEQYF
TRBD1,TRBV20-1,TRBJ2-7,many,TGCAGTGCTAGAGCAGGGGGCAGCGAGCAGTACTTC,CSARAGGSEQYF
TRBD2,TRBV27,TRBJ2-7,many,TGTGCCAGCAGCCCGCTGGGTGCGGGGGACGAGCAGTACTTC,CASSPLGAGDEQYF
TRBD2,TRBV3-1,TRBJ2-3,many,TGTGCCAGCAGCCCCCCCGCTAGCGGGAGGGCCGATACGCAGTATTTT,CASSPPASGRADTQYF
TRBD1,TRBV28,TRBJ1-2,many,TGTGCCAGCAGTCCCGGGACAGGGGGATTCGGATATGGCTACACCTTC,CASSPGTGGFGYGYTF
.,TRBV28,TRBJ2-3,many,TGTGCCAGCAGTTTCATGGTCGGGGGCACAGATACGCAGTATTTT,CASSFMVGGTDTQYF
.,TRBV27,TRBJ2-3,few,TGTGCCAGCAGTTTGGGTAGTTCGTCGGATACGCAGTATTTT,CASSLGSSSDTQYF
.,TRBV11-2,TRBJ2-7,many,TGTGCCAGCAGCTTAACCGGTATTTCCTACGAGCAGTACTTC,CASSLTGISYEQYF
.,TRBV4-2,TRBJ1-3,many,TGTGCCAGCAGCCAAGAATCCGAGGCGGCTCTAAGGAACACCATATATTTT,CASSQESEAALRNTIYF
TRBD1,TRBV24-1,TRBJ2-5,.,TGTGCCACCAGTGGCCCGGGACAGGGGGGACAAGAGACCCAGTACTTC,CATSGPGQGGQETQYF
.,TRBV20-1,TRBJ1-1,many,TGCAGTGCTAGAAAGGAGAACACTGAAGCTTTCTTT,CSARKENTEAFF
TRBD1,TRBV18,TRBJ1-5,many,TGTGCCAGCTCACCCCCTCCGGACAGGGGTGTTAGCAATCAGCCCCAGCATTTT,CASSPPPDRGVSNQPQHF